The 17 T cell receptor beta chains reported below all come from one sample, sequenced in a study of shared clonotypes between healthy human individuals (dated by TCRdb to the early 2020s). The library was obtained by the immunoSEQ multiplex PCR assay. Sourced from immuneACCESS, this table was stored by TCRdb with only in-frame sequences that have V and J called. A share of the clones is absent; for the studies checked, an unresolved V gene accounts for under half, and the remainder has no known explanation. Within this sample are approximately 840,000 clones, with about 96% of them counted one time only. Clones ranked in the top ten supply around 0.21% of the sample. For the CD8 naive samples, CD45RO-negative cells were positively selected for CCR7, yielding a CD45RA+CCR7+ population from which TemRA cells were excluded. Sequenced material: naive CD8+ T cells sorted from blood. What the cell subset or site label conveys for this sample: CD45RA+CCR7+. Receptors were obtained from a man aged 25 to 40 in good health.

This chain links TRBV11-2 with TRBJ2-1; 11 nucleotides align to TRBD2. Germline V gives CDR1 SGHAT, CDR2 FQNNGV. J lost 13 bases, V lost 4 bases, and 3 bases had no gene match. The CDR3 is made up of 12 amino acids. The CDR3 loop reads CASSSTSGRQFF. The CDR3, as DNA: TGTGCCAGCAGCTCCACTAGCGGGAGACAGTTCTTC.

This chain connects TRBV28 to TRBJ2-5, with D possibly being TRBD2 (6 bases). CDR3 length equals 15 residues. The germline V gene has CDR1 MDHEN and CDR2 SYDVKM. Trimming shortened V by 5 bases and J by 0 bases, and 13 bases separated the two germline ends. CDR3 sequence: CASSPAGNYQETQYF. The CDR3 DNA is TGTGCCAGCAGTCCGGCGGGGAACTACCAAGAGACCCAGTACTTC.

The V and J genes are TRBV2 and TRBJ2-3, with D maybe TRBD1 (6 bases). The CDR3 extends over 16 amino acids. Germline loops: CDR1 SNHLY, CDR2 FYNNEI. With 5 bases removed from V and 1 base from J, the gap between germline ends came to 16 bases. Here the CDR3 DNA reads TGTGCCAGCAGTCCTTTCCCCAGGGGTGGCACAGATACGCAGTATTTT. It is translated as CASSPFPRGGTDTQYF. Full variable domain (remainder filled in from reference TRBV2 and TRBJ2-3): EPEVTQTPSHQVTQMGQEVILRCVPISNHLYFYWYRQILGQKVEFLVSFYNNEISEKSEIFDDQFSVERPDGSNFTLKIRSTKLEDSAMYFCASSPFPRGGTDTQYFGPGTRLTVL.

V gene TRBV27 combines with J gene TRBJ2-1; D is ambiguous. Trimming cost V 6 bases and J 3 bases, with 9 bases left between them. The germline V gene has CDR1 MNHEY and CDR2 SMNVEV (reference sequence). The CDR3 contains 13 residues. The CDR3 loop is CASRGPFYNEQFF. DNA of the CDR3: TGTGCCAGCAGAGGGCCATTCTACAATGAGCAGTTCTTC.

CDR3: CASSYAGSGTQYF. CDR3 coding DNA: TGTGCCAGCAGTTATGCAGGTTCCGGGACCCAGTACTTC. This sequence joins TRBV6-6 and TRBJ2-5, with D unresolved. This CDR3 spans 13 amino acids. Germline V gene sequence: CDR1 MNHNY, CDR2 SVGAGI (reference sequence). V was cut by 3 bases and J by 7 bases, with 12 bases left in between.

Details on this clone: One end of the junction is discordant with germline, which a read error may explain. The genes are TRBV11-2 and TRBJ2-1, with TRBD2 identical over 7 bases. The CDR3 sequence is 11 residues long. Germline loops: CDR1 SGHAT, CDR2 FQNNGV. The CDR3 loop is CTSGAGEEQFF. The CDR3 DNA reads as TGTACCAGCGGGGCGGGGGAGGAGCAGTTCTTC.

The CDR3 spells CASTQTGYSFNEQFF. The CDR3 nucleotides read TGTGCCAGCACCCAGACAGGGTATTCTTTCAATGAGCAGTTCTTC. The V call is TRBV6-1, the J call TRBJ2-1; 7 bases align to TRBD1. V gave up 7 bases and J gave up 6 bases; unmatched junction bases: 12. The CDR3 sequence is 15 residues long. CDR1 is MNHNS and CDR2 is SASEGT in the germline V gene.

The DNA of the CDR3 is TGTGCCAGCAACCCGGGAACTAGCGGTCCCTACGAGCAGTACTTC. Translating gives CASNPGTSGPYEQYF. This chain uses TRBV5-6 with TRBJ2-7, with 8 bases aligning to TRBD2. The CDR3 extends over 15 amino acids. The germline CDR1 and CDR2 sequences are SGHDT and YYEEEE. Trimming cost V 6 bases and J 2 bases; bases outside gene matches: 10. The full variable domain, in which reference TRBV5-6 and TRBJ2-7 provide the parts outside the CDR3, is DAGVTQSPTHLIKTRGQQVTLRCSPKSGHDTVSWYQQALGQGPQFIFQYYEEEERQRGNFPDRFSGHQFPNYSSELNVNALLLGDSALYLCASNPGTSGPYEQYFGPGTRLTVT.

The V gene is TRBV6-1, the J gene TRBJ2-1; D gene ambiguous. Germline CDR1 and CDR2: MNHNS and SASEGT. The CDR3 sequence is 14 residues long. V was shortened by 2 bases and J by 10 bases, with 15 bases between the two germline ends. The CDR3 DNA sequence: TGTGCCAGCAGTGAAAAATGGGGTTTCGGGGAGCAGTTCTTC. It translates to CASSEKWGFGEQFF.

The rearrangement joins TRBV7-9 to TRBJ2-1, with D possibly TRBD1 on 6 matching bases. V was shortened by 3 bases and J by 9 bases, with 9 bases between the two germline ends. The CDR3 has 12 residues. The germline gives CDR1 SEHNR, CDR2 FQNEAQ (reference sequence). The CDR3 nucleotides are TGTGCCAGCAGCTTTACAGGGCGTGAGCAGTTCTTC. It specifies CASSFTGREQFF.

The chain couples TRBV9 to TRBJ2-1, with 14 bases aligning to TRBD2. Per germline, CDR1 SGDLS and CDR2 YYNGEE. The CDR3 loop spans 18 amino acids. J was trimmed by 8 bases and V by 4 bases; bases with no gene match: 14. DNA of the CDR3: TGTGCCAGCAGCCCGTGGTCCGGGACTAGCGGGAGCATCGATGAGCAGTTCTTC. As protein: CASSPWSGTSGSIDEQFF.

The rearrangement uses TRBV10-1 and TRBJ2-1, with TRBD2 matching over 11 bases. The CDR3 has 13 amino acids. Trimming cost V 3 bases and J 10 bases; bases outside gene matches: 2. The germline V gene has CDR1 WNHNN and CDR2 SYGVQD (reference sequence). For the CDR3, the DNA is TGCGCCAGCAGTGATCTAGCGGGGGGCGAGCAGTTCTTC. Translating gives CASSDLAGGEQFF.

The sample holds one count of this clone. The chain recombines TRBV30 with TRBJ2-1; D may be TRBD2 (6 bases). The CDR3 sequence is 15 residues long. The ends were cut back, 1 base at V and 1 base at J, with 11 bases in the middle. Germline loops: CDR1 GTSNPN, CDR2 SVGIG (reference sequence). This CDR3 is CAWSERGRSYNEQFF. The CDR3 DNA reads TGTGCCTGGAGTGAACGGGGGAGATCCTACAATGAGCAGTTCTTC.

This rearrangement joins TRBV4-1 to TRBJ2-3; D not certain. The CDR3 totals 15 residues. Deletions cut 0 bases from V and 2 bases from J, with 9 bases between. Per germline, CDR1 MGHRA and CDR2 YSYEKL. CDR3 sequence reads: CASSQDGLYTDTQYF. The CDR3 DNA sequence: TGCGCCAGCAGCCAAGACGGGCTGTACACAGATACGCAGTATTTT.

The chain is built from TRBV5-1 and TRBJ2-1; 13 bases are shared with TRBD2. The germline CDR1 and CDR2 sequences are SGHRS and YFSETQ. V was clipped by 2 bases and J by 6 bases; unmatched bases: 11. This CDR3 has 18 amino acids. In DNA form, the CDR3 reads TGCGCCAGCAGCTTCGGACTAGCGGGAGAGTCCGTCGTCAATGAGCAGTTCTTC. Translation: CASSFGLAGESVVNEQFF.

This chain connects TRBV14 to TRBJ2-3; D unclear. The V gene's germline CDR1 is SGHDN and CDR2 FVKESK. The V end was cut by 1 base, the J end by 4 bases, with 3 bases between. The CDR3 runs to 12 residues. The CDR3 loop is CASSQGADTQYF. The CDR3, as DNA: TGTGCCAGCAGCCAAGGAGCAGATACGCAGTATTTT. Combining the CDR3 with reference TRBV14 and TRBJ2-3 gives the whole variable domain EAGVTQFPSHSVIEKGQTVTLRCDPISGHDNLYWYRRVMGKEIKFLLHFVKESKQDESGMPNNRFLAERTGGTYSTLKVQPAELEDSGVYFCASSQGADTQYFGPGTRLTVL.

This chain links TRBV10-3 with TRBJ2-3, with D possibly being TRBD1 or TRBD2 (5 bases each). Per germline, CDR1 ENHRY and CDR2 SYGVKD. V lost 10 bases, J lost 2 bases, and 16 bases lay in between. The CDR3 has 14 residues. CDR3 sequence (DNA): TGTGCCACCCGGGGCCATGGGGTCACAGATACGCAGTATTTT. Translation: CATRGHGVTDTQYF.